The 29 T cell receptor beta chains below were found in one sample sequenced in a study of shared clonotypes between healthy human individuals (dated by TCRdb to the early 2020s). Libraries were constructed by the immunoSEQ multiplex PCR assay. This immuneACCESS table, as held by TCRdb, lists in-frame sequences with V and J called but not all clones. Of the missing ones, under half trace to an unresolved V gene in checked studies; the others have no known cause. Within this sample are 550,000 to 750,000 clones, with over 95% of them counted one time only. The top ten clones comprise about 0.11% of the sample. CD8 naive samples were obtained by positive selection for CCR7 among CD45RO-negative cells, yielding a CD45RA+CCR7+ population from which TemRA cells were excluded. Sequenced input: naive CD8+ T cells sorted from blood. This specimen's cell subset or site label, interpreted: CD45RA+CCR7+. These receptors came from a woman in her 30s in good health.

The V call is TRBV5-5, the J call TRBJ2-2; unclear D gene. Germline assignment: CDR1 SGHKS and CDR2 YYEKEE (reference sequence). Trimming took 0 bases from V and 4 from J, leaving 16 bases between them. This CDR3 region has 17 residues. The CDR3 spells CASSLAAPGSPTGELFF. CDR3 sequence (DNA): TGTGCCAGCAGCTTGGCCGCACCCGGGTCCCCCACCGGGGAGCTGTTTTTT. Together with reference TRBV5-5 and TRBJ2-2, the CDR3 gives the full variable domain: DAGVTQSPTHLIKTRGQQVTLRCSPISGHKSVSWYQQVLGQGPQFIFQYYEKEERGRGNFPDRFSARQFPNYSSELNVNALLLGDSALYLCASSLAAPGSPTGELFFGEGSRLTVL.

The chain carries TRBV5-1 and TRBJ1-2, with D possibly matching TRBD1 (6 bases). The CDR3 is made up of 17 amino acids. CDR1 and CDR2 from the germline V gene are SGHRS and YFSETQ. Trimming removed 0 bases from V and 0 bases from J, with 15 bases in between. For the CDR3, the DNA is TGCGCCAGCAGCTTGGCGGCAGGGGTCGGAACTAACTATGGCTACACCTTC. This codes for CASSLAAGVGTNYGYTF.

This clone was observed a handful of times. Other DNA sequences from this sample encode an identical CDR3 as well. CDR3 region: CASSLDHEQYF. The DNA of the CDR3 is TGTGCCAGCAGCTTGGACCACGAGCAGTACTTC. V and J are TRBV5-4 and TRBJ2-7; D call uncertain. CDR1 and CDR2 from the germline V gene are SGHNT and YYREEE (reference sequence). The CDR3 sequence is 11 residues long. V was shortened by 0 bases and J by 5 bases, with 3 bases between the two germline ends.

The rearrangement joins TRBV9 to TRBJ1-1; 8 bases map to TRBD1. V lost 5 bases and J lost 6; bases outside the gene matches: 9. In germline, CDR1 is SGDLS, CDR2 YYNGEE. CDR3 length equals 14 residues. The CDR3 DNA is TGTGCCAGCAGGGCGGGACAGGCGGTATCTGAAGCTTTCTTT. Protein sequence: CASRAGQAVSEAFF.

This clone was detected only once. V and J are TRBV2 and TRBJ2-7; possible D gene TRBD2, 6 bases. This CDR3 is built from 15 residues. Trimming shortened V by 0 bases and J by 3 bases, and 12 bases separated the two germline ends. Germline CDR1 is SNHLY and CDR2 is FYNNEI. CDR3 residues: CASSEAGSGVYEQYF. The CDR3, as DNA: TGTGCCAGCAGTGAAGCGGGTTCGGGGGTCTACGAGCAGTACTTC.

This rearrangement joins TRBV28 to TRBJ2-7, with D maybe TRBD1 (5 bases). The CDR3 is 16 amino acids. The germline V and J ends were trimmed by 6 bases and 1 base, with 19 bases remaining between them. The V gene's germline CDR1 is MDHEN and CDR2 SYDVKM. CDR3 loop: CASSPPDSLESYEQYF. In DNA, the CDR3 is TGTGCCAGCAGCCCCCCAGACAGCTTGGAGTCCTACGAGCAGTACTTC.

CDR3 protein: CASSPGQGIYEQYF. CDR3 DNA sequence: TGTGCCAGCAGTCCGGGACAGGGTATCTACGAGCAGTACTTC. The chain has TRBV28 and TRBJ2-7; 9 bases match TRBD1. The germline gives CDR1 MDHEN, CDR2 SYDVKM. This CDR3 has 14 residues. V lost 5 bases, J lost 3 bases, and 5 bases stayed unmatched.

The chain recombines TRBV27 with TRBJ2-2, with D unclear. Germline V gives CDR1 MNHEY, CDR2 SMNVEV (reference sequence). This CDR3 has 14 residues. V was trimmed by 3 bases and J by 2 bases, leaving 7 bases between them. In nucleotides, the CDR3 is TGTGCCAGCAGTTTCGTGGATAACACCGGGGAGCTGTTTTTT. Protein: CASSFVDNTGELFF.

The CDR3 DNA reads as TGTGCCAGTAGTATCAACGTTTTGGACCGATTGAACACTGAAGCTTTCTTT. Translation: CASSINVLDRLNTEAFF. This chain joins TRBV19 and TRBJ1-1, with no clear D. The germline V and J ends were trimmed by 3 bases and 0 bases, with 17 bases remaining between them. CDR1 LNHDA and CDR2 SQIVND come from the germline V gene (reference sequence). The CDR3 extends over 17 amino acids. Together with reference TRBV19 and TRBJ1-1, the CDR3 gives the full variable domain: DGGITQSPKYLFRKEGQNVTLSCEQNLNHDAMYWYRQDPGQGLRLIYYSQIVNDFQKGDIAEGYSVSREKKESFPLTVTSAQKNPTAFYLCASSINVLDRLNTEAFFGQGTRLTVV.

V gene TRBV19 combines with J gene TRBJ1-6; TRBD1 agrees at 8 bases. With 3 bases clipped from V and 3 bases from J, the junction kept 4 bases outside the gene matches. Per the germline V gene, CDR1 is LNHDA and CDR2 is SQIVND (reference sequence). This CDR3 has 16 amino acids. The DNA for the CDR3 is TGTGCCAGTAGTATGGACAGGGAGAACTATAATTCACCCCTCCACTTT. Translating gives CASSMDRENYNSPLHF.

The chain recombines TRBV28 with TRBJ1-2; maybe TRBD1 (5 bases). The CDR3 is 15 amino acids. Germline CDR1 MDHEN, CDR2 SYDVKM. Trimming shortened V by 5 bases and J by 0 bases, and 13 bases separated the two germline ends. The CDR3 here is CASSTVTEANYGYTF. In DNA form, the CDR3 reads TGTGCCAGCAGTACCGTGACAGAAGCTAACTATGGCTACACCTTC.

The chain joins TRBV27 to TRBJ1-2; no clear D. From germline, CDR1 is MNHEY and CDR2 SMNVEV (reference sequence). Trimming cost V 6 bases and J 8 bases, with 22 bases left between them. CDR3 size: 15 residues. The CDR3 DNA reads TGTGCCAGCAGGAGGAGCAGCGAAGCGATGATGGGCTACACCTTC. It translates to CASRRSSEAMMGYTF.

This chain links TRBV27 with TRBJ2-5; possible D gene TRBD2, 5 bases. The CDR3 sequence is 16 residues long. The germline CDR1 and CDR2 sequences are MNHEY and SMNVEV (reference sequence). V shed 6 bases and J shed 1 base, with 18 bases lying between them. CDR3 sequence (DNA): TGTGCCAGCAGCCGGAGGTCCTACGGGTTCCAAGAGACCCAGTACTTC. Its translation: CASSRRSYGFQETQYF.

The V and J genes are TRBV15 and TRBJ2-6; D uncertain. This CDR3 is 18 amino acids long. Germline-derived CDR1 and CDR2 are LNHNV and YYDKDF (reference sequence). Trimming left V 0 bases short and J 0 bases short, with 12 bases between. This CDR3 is CATSRDLGPSSGANVLTF. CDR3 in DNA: TGTGCCACCAGCAGAGATCTTGGGCCGTCCTCTGGGGCCAACGTCCTGACTTTC.

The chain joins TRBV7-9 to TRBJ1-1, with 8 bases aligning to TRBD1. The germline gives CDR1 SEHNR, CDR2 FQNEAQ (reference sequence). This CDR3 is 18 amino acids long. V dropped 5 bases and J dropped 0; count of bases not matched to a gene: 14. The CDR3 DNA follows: TGTGCCAGCAGCCCCGCCGGCCCTCGGACAGGGCTGAACACTGAAGCTTTCTTT. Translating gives CASSPAGPRTGLNTEAFF. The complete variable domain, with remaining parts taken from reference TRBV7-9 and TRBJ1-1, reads DTGVSQNPRHKITKRGQNVTFRCDPISEHNRLYWYRQTLGQGPEFLTYFQNEAQLEKSRLLSDRFSAERPKGSFSTLEIQRTEQGDSAMYLCASSPAGPRTGLNTEAFFGQGTRLTVV.

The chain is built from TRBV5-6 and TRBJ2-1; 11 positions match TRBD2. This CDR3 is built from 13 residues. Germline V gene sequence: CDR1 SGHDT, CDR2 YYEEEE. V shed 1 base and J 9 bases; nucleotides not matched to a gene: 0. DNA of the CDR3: TGTGCCAGCAGCTTGACTAGCGGGAGTGAGCAGTTCTTC. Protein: CASSLTSGSEQFF.

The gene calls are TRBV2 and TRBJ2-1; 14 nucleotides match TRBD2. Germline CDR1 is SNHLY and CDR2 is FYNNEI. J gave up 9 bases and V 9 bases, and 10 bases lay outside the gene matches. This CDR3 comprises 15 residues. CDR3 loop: CARSTGLAGDGEQFF. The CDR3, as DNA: TGTGCCAGGTCCACGGGACTAGCGGGAGACGGTGAGCAGTTCTTC.

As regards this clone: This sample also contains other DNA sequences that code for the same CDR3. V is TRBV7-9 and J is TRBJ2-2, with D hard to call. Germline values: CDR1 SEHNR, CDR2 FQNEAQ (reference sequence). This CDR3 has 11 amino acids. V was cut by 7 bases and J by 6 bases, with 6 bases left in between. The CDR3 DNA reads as TGTGCCAGCACCCTCTCCGGGGAGCTGTTTTTT. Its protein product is CASTLSGELFF.

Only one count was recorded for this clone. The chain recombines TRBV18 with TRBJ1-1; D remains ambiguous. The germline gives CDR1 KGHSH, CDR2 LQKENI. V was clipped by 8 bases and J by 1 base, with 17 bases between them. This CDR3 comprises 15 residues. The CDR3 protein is CASTETGGGNTEAFF. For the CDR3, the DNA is TGTGCCAGCACCGAAACGGGCGGTGGGAACACTGAAGCTTTCTTT.

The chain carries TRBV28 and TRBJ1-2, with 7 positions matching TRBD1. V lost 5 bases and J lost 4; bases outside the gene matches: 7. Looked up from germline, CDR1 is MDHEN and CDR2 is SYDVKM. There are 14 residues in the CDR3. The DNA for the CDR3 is TGTGCCAGCAGTCCAAGGGACAGAATCTATGGCTACACCTTC. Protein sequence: CASSPRDRIYGYTF.

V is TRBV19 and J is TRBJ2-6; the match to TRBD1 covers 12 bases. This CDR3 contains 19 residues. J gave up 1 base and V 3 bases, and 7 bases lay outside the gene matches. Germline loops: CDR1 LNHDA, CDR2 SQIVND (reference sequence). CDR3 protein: CASSILGTGGESGANVLTF. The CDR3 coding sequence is TGTGCCAGTAGTATTCTAGGGACAGGGGGCGAGTCTGGGGCCAACGTCCTGACTTTC.

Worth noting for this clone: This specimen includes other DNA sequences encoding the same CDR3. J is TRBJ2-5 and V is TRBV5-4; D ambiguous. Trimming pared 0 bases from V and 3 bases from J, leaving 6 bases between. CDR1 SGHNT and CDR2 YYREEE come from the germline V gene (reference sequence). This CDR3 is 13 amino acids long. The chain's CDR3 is CASSLEVEETQYF. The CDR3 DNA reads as TGTGCCAGCAGCTTGGAGGTTGAAGAGACCCAGTACTTC.

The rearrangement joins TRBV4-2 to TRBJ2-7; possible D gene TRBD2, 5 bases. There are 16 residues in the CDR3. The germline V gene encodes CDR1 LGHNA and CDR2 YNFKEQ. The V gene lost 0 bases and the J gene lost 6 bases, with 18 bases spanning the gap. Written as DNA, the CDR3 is TGTGCCAGCAGCCAAGAATGGCTAGCTCCCTTCCTCGAGCAGTACTTC. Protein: CASSQEWLAPFLEQYF.

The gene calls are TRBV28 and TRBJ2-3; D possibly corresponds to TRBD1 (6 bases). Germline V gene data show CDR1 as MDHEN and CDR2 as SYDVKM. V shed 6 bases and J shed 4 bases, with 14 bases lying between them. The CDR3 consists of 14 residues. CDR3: CASRPQGSADTQYF. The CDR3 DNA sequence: TGTGCCAGCAGACCTCAGGGGAGCGCAGATACGCAGTATTTT. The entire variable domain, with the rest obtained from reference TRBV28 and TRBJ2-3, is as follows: DVKVTQSSRYLVKRTGEKVFLECVQDMDHENMFWYRQDPGLGLRLIYFSYDVKMKEKGDIPEGYSVSREKKERFSLILESASTNQTSMYLCASRPQGSADTQYFGPGTRLTVL.

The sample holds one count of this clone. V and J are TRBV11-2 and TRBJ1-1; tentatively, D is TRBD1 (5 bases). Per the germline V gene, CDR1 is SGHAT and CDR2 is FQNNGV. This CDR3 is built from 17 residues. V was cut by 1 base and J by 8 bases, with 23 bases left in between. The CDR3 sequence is CASSLVVEDNSAREAFF. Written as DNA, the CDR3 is TGTGCCAGCAGCTTAGTAGTAGAGGACAACAGCGCCAGGGAAGCTTTCTTT.

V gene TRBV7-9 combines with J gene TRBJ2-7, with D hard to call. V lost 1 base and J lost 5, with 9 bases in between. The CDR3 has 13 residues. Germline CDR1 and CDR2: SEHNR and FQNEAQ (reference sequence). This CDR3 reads CASSLGLTNEQYF. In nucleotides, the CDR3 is TGTGCCAGCAGCTTAGGACTGACAAACGAGCAGTACTTC.

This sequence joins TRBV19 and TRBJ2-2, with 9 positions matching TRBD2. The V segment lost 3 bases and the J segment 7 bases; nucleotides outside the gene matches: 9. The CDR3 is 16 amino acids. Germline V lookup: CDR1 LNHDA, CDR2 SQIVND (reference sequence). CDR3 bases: TGTGCCAGTAGTATTTCTAGCGGGGAAGGGAGCGGGGAGCTGTTTTTT. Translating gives CASSISSGEGSGELFF.

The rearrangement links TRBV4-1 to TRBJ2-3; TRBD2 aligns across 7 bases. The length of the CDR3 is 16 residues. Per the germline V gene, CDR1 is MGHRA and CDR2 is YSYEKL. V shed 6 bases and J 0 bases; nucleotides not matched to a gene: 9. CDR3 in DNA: TGCGCCAGCAGGCGAAGCGGGGAACCTAGCACAGATACGCAGTATTTT. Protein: CASRRSGEPSTDTQYF.

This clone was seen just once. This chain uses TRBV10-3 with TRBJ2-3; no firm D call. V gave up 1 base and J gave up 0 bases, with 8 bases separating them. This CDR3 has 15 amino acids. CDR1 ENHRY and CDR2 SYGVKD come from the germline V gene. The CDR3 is CAISEYSKSTDTQYF. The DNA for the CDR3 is TGTGCCATCAGTGAGTACTCGAAAAGCACAGATACGCAGTATTTT.